These T cell receptor beta chains were read from a single sample in a study of blood T cells in healthy people across ages. One entry per CDR3 protein, called by TCRdb with MiXCR from the 5' RACE reads. The sample holds hundreds of thousands of distinct CDR3 sequences, about half seen once. Specimen: blood. These receptors were obtained from a woman in her sixties in good health. CDR3s include the opening cysteine and the closing phenylalanine or tryptophan. The D gene is left open where the match is weak. Clone size is shown for a subset of rows, as once, few, many or a class of expanded clone.

. TRBJ1-2 TRBV4-2 . TGTGTCAGCAGCCAAGACGGTCAGGGAGAATATGGCTACACCTTC CVSSQDGQGEYGYTF
. TRBJ2-3 TRBV2 TRBD2 TGTGCCGAGGGAGGGGAGGATACGCAGTATTTT CAEGGEDTQYF
few TRBJ1-4 TRBV5-1 . TGCGCCAGCAGCTTGGGGCAGGGTGAAGAAAAACTGTTTTTT CASSLGQGEEKLFF
. TRBJ2-3 TRBV10-3 TRBD1 TGTGCCATCAGTGAGTCGTTGTTTAAGAGGGACAGGGGGACAGATACGCAGTATTTT CAISESLFKRDRGTDTQYF
. TRBJ2-3 TRBV28 . TGTGCCAGCAGAGCCGGAGATACGCAGTATTTT CASRAGDTQYF
. TRBJ2-7 TRBV5-1 TRBD2 TGCGCCAGCAGCCGCCGGACTAGCGGGAGTTTTCTCCGCTACGAGCAGTACTTC CASSRRTSGSFLRYEQYF
. TRBJ2-5 TRBV25-1 . TGTGCCAGCAGTCCCCAGTTCCAAGAGACCCAGTACTTC CASSPQFQETQYF
. TRBJ2-3 TRBV7-2 . TGTGCCAGCAGTAGGACGGGGCCAGATACGCAGTATTTT CASSRTGPDTQYF
once TRBJ1-4 TRBV27 . TGTGCCAGCAGTTCCGAGGGGGATCCAACTAATGAAAAACTGTTTTTT CASSSEGDPTNEKLFF
. TRBJ1-4 TRBV21-1 . TGTGCCAGTGAGGACAGGAGGAACGAAAAACTGTTTTTT CASEDRRNEKLFF
. TRBJ2-4 TRBV20-1 . TGCAGTGCTAGAGGCCCTGGTCTAGTCAAAAACATTCAGTACTTC CSARGPGLVKNIQYF
. TRBJ2-1 TRBV3-1 . TGTGCCAGCAGCCATCTCAGGTCCGATGAGCAGTTCTTC CASSHLRSDEQFF
. TRBJ2-3 TRBV2 . TGTGCCAGCAGTGAAGTGGCCACCACAGATACGCAGTATTTT CASSEVATTDTQYF
. TRBJ2-3 TRBV4-3 TRBD2 TGCGCCAGCAGCCAAACTAGCGTTGCAGATACGCAGTATTTT CASSQTSVADTQYF
many TRBJ2-7 TRBV6-2/TRBV6-3 . TGCGCCAGCAGTGGAGACTCCTCCTACGAGCAGTACTTC CASSGDSSYEQYF
. TRBJ2-5 TRBV6-5 . TGTGCCAGCAGTTACCGCCGGAGGGAGACCCAGTACTTC CASSYRRRETQYF
few TRBJ2-7 TRBV12-3/TRBV12-4 TRBD1 TGTGCCAGCAGCCGACAGGGTTCCATCGGGTACTTC CASSRQGSIGYF
few TRBJ2-1 TRBV7-6 . TGTGCCAGCAGCTTTCGCGGGGAATACAATGAGCAGTTCTTC CASSFRGEYNEQFF
few TRBJ2-3 TRBV4-3 TRBD2 TGCGCCAGCAGCCAGCGGGAGGGCCGTGCAGATACGCAGTATTTT CASSQREGRADTQYF
few TRBJ2-3 TRBV10-3 . TGTGCCATCAGTGAGCCACACCGAGAAACAGATACGCAGTATTTT CAISEPHRETDTQYF
once TRBJ2-3 TRBV7-2 . TGTGCCAGCAGCTTAGCGACCTACACAGATACGCAGTATTTT CASSLATYTDTQYF
few TRBJ2-5 TRBV18 . TGTGCCAGCTCACCACCGGGCAGAGAAGAGACCCAGTACTTC CASSPPGREETQYF
. TRBJ1-1 TRBV20-1 . TGCAGTGCTAGAGGACAGTTGAGGACTGAAGCTTTCTTT CSARGQLRTEAFF
. TRBJ2-1 TRBV4-3 . TGCGCCAGCAGCCAAGAGTACTCCGAGCAGTTCTTC CASSQEYSEQFF
many TRBJ2-1 TRBV6-2/TRBV6-3 . TGTGCCAGCAGTAACTACAATGAGCAGTTCTTC CASSNYNEQFF
many TRBJ2-1 TRBV2 TRBD2 TGTGCCAGCTATCGGGGGTCACTAGCGCGACGTAACAATGAGCAGTTCTTC CASYRGSLARRNNEQFF
. TRBJ2-5 TRBV20-1 . TGCAGTGCCAATTTTGGAGGAGAGACCCAGTACTTC CSANFGGETQYF
. TRBJ1-2 TRBV5-1 TRBD1 TGCGCCAGCAGCGTCGCGGGACAGGGCCTTTATGGCTACACCTTC CASSVAGQGLYGYTF
. TRBJ2-7 TRBV7-2 . TGTGCCAGCAGCTCGCAATCGTTAGGGCGCGAGCAGTACTTC CASSSQSLGREQYF
. TRBJ2-5 TRBV28 . TGTGCCAGCAAACGGGGCGCAAGGGAGACCCAGTACTTC CASKRGARETQYF
. TRBJ1-2 TRBV10-3 . TGTGCCATCAGTTCCGGACTATCCGATGGCTACACCTTC CAISSGLSDGYTF
. TRBJ2-5 TRBV4-2 . TGTGCCAGCAGCCCCGCCCTTGATGGGGCAGGGGAGCAGTACTTC CASSPALDGAGEQYF
. TRBJ2-1 TRBV20-1 . TGCAGTGCGTACAGGGAGGGCCGTACCTACAATGAGCAGTTCTTC CSAYREGRTYNEQFF
. TRBJ1-4 TRBV7-7 . TGTGCTAGCAGCCCCGGACCCGATGAAAAACTGTTTTTT CASSPGPDEKLFF
. TRBJ1-4 TRBV20-1 TRBD1 TGCAGTGCTAGAGACCCAGGGGGCGGAAAACTGTTTTTT CSARDPGGGKLFF
. TRBJ1-2 TRBV7-2 TRBD1 TGTGCCTGCAGCTTAGCCGGGGACAGTCGTCGCGGCTACACCTTC CACSLAGDSRRGYTF